The T cell receptor (beta chain) under discussion was sequenced for a study of blood T cell repertoires in COVID-19. Study in general: Sample material is recorded as cDNA or gDNA derived from T cells, B-cell-depleted T cells, or PBMCs.

Each participant's cohort was designated according to participant-reported clinical history. Before being deemed recovered, Cohort 3 donors had two negative PCRs, clearance, or symptom resolution. Some clones are missing from TCRdb's copy, which holds only in-frame ones; the method was immunoSEQ multiplex PCR. The data hold approximately 170,000 clones, with less than 85% observed a single time. This CDR3 is 14 amino acids long. Germline assignment: CDR1 GTSNPN and CDR2 SVGIG (reference sequence). V shed 3 bases and J shed 4 bases, with 13 bases lying between them. The rearrangement uses TRBV30 and TRBJ1-5, with D perhaps TRBD1 (5 bases). Source material: PBMCs or T cells enriched from blood (not recorded which). The clonotype was recovered from a woman aged 25 to 39 who had recovered from COVID-19. CDR3 in amino acids: CAWSDLGGNQPQHF. CDR3 nucleotides: TGTGCCTGGAGCGACCTCGGGGGAAATCAGCCCCAGCATTTT.